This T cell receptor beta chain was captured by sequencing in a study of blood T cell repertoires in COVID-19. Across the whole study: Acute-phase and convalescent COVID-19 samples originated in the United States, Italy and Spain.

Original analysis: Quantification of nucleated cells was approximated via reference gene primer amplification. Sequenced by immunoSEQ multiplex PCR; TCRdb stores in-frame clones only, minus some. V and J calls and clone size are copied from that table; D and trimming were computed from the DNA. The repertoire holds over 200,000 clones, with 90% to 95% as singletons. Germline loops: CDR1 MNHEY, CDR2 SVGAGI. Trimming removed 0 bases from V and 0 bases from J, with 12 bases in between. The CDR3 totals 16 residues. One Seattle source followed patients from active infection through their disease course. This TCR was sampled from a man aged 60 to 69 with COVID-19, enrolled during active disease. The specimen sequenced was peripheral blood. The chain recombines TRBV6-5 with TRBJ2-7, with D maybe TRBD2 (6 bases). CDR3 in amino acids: CASSYSGLRSSYEQYF. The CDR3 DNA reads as TGTGCCAGCAGTTACTCGGGACTCCGAAGCTCCTACGAGCAGTACTTC.